This T cell receptor beta chain was retrieved from a study of regulatory T cells in long-lasting Graves disease. This clonotype was seen at least ten times. Its specificity is unknown. For TCR beta, libraries came from iRepertoire HTBI primers and Arm-PCR of CDR3 regions. TCRdb re-called the multiplex PCR reads with MiXCR, one entry per CDR3 protein. The sample consists of 350,000 to 450,000 distinct CDR3 sequences, about a sixth of them appearing once. Time point specified: newly diagnosed GD, antithyroid drugs for less than 3 months. PBMC RNA was the source of the TCR library. A roughly 8.6-milliliter sample of peripheral blood was drawn into EDTA tubes. General study points: Preferential use of TRBV28, TRBJ1-2 and TRBJ2-5 was seen in persistent disease.

Trimming took 4 bases from V and 0 from J, leaving 6 bases between them. The CDR3 is 13 amino acids. The sample was also linked to a second study, of T cells in Graves' hyperthyroidism and ophthalmopathy.

The TCR sequence derives from a middle-aged man with Graves disease. The chain couples TRBV12-3 or TRBV12-4 to TRBJ1-1; D is unclear. The source was peripheral blood mononuclear cells (PBMCs), collected at new diagnosis, from a patient treated with antithyroid drugs. The CDR3 DNA reads TGTGCCAGCAGTTCATCAATGAACACTGAAGCTTTCTTT. Translating it yields CASSSSMNTEAFF.